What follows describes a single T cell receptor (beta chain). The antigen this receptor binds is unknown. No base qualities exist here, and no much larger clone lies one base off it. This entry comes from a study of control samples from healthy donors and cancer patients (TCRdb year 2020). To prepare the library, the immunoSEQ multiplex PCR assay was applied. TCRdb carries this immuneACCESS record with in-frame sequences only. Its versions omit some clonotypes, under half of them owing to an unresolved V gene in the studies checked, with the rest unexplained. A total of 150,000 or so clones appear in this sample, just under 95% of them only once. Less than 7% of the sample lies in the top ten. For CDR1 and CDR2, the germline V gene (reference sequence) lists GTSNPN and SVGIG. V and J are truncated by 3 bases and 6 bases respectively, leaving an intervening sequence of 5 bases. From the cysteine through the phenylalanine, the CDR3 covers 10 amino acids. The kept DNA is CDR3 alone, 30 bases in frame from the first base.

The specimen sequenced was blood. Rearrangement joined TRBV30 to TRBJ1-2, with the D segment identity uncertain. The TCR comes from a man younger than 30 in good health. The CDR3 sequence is CAWRENGYTF. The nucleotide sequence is TGTGCCTGGAGGGAGAATGGCTACACCTTC.